The T cell receptor (beta chain) described here comes from a study of blood T cell repertoires in COVID-19 (dated by TCRdb to about 2020). Notes on the research overall: The collaborator samples originated in the United States, Italy and Spain and spanned the acute and convalescent phases of COVID-19. The prospective study material was composed of cDNA or gDNA derived from T cells, B-cell-depleted T cells, or PBMCs. Subjects who had been exposed to COVID-19, were actively infected with it, or had recovered from it provided the deeply sampled blood TCRbeta repertoires that made up the dataset. The repertoires were made available in a free public database intended to serve as a resource for research on the immune response to SARS-CoV-2. Samples were obtained from the ongoing ImmuneRACE study (first 160 participants) and from about 1,300 subjects provided by 6 global collaborators. Sample metadata almost always included a de-identified subject ID, COVID-19 status, age in years and sex. Where HLA class I and class II types were available, the types were taken from metadata supplied by the sample provider, not from assay-based typing.

What the research found in general, with its limitations: The quantity of clinical and demographic metadata differed by source and by participant and was supplied without curation.

Ten or more counts support this clone. Its antigen target is currently unknown. Base qualities are missing; no much larger clone stands one base away. Deletion took 2 bases off V and 4 bases off J, with a span of 8 bases between the germline ends. The germline V gene encodes CDR1 MNHEY and CDR2 SVGAGI. The CDR3 runs 13 residues from the cysteine to the phenylalanine. Solely the CDR3 DNA is kept, with 39 bases framed from the first base. Collaborating institutions collected whole blood in K2EDTA tubes following their own protocols. Collaborator samples were shipped for TCRbeta analysis as frozen whole blood, isolated PBMCs, or DNA extracted from either sample type. TCRbeta CDR3 regions were amplified from genomic DNA using the immunoSEQ Assay, a bias-controlled multiplex PCR. From the authors' description of their analysis: Nucleated cell counts per sample were estimated from amplification of reference gene primers within the assay. To quantify the absolute abundance of each unique TCRbeta CDR3 rearrangement, sequence reads were collapsed and filtered. For each sample, productive Simpson clonality was calculated by taking the square root of Simpson's diversity index across productive rearrangements. Drawn from immuneACCESS, this table holds only the in-frame rearrangements with V and J called that TCRdb kept. Clones are partly lost; checked studies trace under half to an unresolved V gene and leave the rest unexplained. V and J calls and clone size are copied from that table; D and trimming were computed from the DNA. Recorded for this sample are 150,000 to 180,000 clones; over 60% of them occurred a single time. Jointly, the top ten make up less than 4.5% of the sample.

The receptor's source is a woman older than 75 with acute or convalescent COVID-19. The chain uses TRBV6-5 and TRBJ1-1, with TRBD1 perhaps the D gene, on 6 matching bases. The sample comprised peripheral blood. The CDR3 reads CASSYRGGTEAFF. Read as DNA, the sequence is TGTGCCAGCAGTTACAGGGGGGGCACTGAAGCTTTCTTT.